The present T cell receptor beta chain was sequenced within a study of cytomegalovirus exposure and HLA in healthy donors. Across the whole study: In a later analysis, the roughly 110 validation repertoires were reported to have used the same platform as the approximately 700 first-cohort repertoires. Study observations and caveats: According to reports, the classifier identified cytomegalovirus status with high specificity and sensitivity.

TCRdb's copy holds only in-frame clones and misses some; the assay was immunoSEQ multiplex PCR. Of fewer than 150,000 clones in the sample, just over 85% were seen once. Germline values: CDR1 KGHSH, CDR2 LQKENI. The V segment lost 2 bases and the J segment 7 bases; nucleotides outside the gene matches: 7. The CDR3 is made up of 14 amino acids. A word on this clone: What it recognizes is unknown.

The chain links TRBV18 to TRBJ2-7, with 8 bases aligning to TRBD1. This sequence was found in a woman between 18 and 29 years old in good health and CMV-seropositive. Input material: PBMCs. CDR3: CASSPETGDMEQYF. DNA of the CDR3: TGTGCCAGCTCACCAGAGACAGGGGACATGGAGCAGTACTTC.